This TCR beta chain was identified during a study of cytomegalovirus exposure and HLA in healthy donors. Regarding the study as a whole: TCR clusters originating in the first cohort tended to co-occur in the 110 or so validation repertoires, according to a later analysis. Most observed TCR sequences were rare, whereas some public TCRs were detected in many donors. Researchers counted around 150 TCR beta chains as cytomegalovirus-associated.

TCRdb keeps only in-frame clones here, not all; method: immunoSEQ multiplex PCR. There are more than 45,000 clones in the sample; roughly 87% occur only once, and over 12% lies in the top ten. This clone was observed at least ten times. Its antigen remains unknown. This specimen includes other DNA sequences encoding the same CDR3. Germline CDR1 reads SGHAT; CDR2 reads FQNNGV. The CDR3 loop spans 13 amino acids. J was trimmed by 3 bases and V by 6 bases; bases with no gene match: 4. The donors were part of the validation cohort, which consisted of 120 subjects and was separate from the first cohort of under 750 subjects.

The clonotype originates from a woman aged 18-29 years in good health and CMV-seronegative. Sequencing was done on a sample of PBMCs. The chain joins TRBV11-2 to TRBJ1-2; TRBD1 matches 7 bases. CDR3: CASSPGQDYGYTF. In DNA form, the CDR3 reads TGTGCCAGCAGTCCTGGACAGGACTATGGCTACACCTTC.